One and the same sample provided the 16 T cell receptor beta chains below, sequenced in a study of early stage breast cancer tumors. Method: immunoSEQ multiplex PCR; TCRdb's copy keeps in-frame clones and lacks some. The sample has about 14,000 clones, 79% seen once. The sample was normal breast tissue next to the tumor. All receptors come from a person in their fifties with breast cancer.

The chain combines TRBV11-2 with TRBJ2-3; perhaps D is TRBD1 or TRBD2 (6 bases each). The CDR3 contains 14 residues. Trimming cost V 2 bases and J 3 bases, with 9 bases left between them. CDR1 is SGHAT, CDR2 FQNNGV, per germline. The CDR3 loop reads CASSLRGVTDTQYF. Written as DNA, the CDR3 is TGTGCCAGCAGCTTAAGGGGGGTGACAGATACGCAGTATTTT.

The chain employs TRBV5-4 and TRBJ1-1; D is uncertain. Germline CDR1 SGHNT, CDR2 YYREEE (reference sequence). The CDR3 length is 13 residues. V dropped 1 base and J dropped 3 bases, with 7 bases sitting between them. CDR3 residues: CASSLPDDTEAFF. CDR3 DNA: TGTGCCAGCAGCTTGCCCGACGACACTGAAGCTTTCTTT.

V usage is TRBV9 and J usage is TRBJ2-5; maybe TRBD1 (5 bases). V gave up 4 bases and J gave up 3 bases, with 16 bases separating them. Germline V gives CDR1 SGDLS, CDR2 YYNGEE. This CDR3 spans 15 amino acids. CDR3 nucleotides: TGTGCCAGCAGCTTTAGAGGTGTAGGGGAAGAGACCCAGTACTTC. Translated, it gives CASSFRGVGEETQYF.

This clone was detected a few times. The chain combines TRBV6-4 with TRBJ2-2; TRBD2 matches at 8 bases. Germline V lookup: CDR1 MRHNA, CDR2 SNTAGT. The junction had 0 bases not matched to a gene; V was cut back by 2 bases and J by 4 bases. CDR3 length: 14 residues. DNA of the CDR3: TGTGCCAGCAGTGACGGGACTAGCACCGGGGAGCTGTTTTTT. Its translation is CASSDGTSTGELFF.

The chain combines TRBV27 with TRBJ1-1; D remains unclear. V was pared by 2 bases and J by 0 bases, with 10 bases between. Per the germline V gene, CDR1 is MNHEY and CDR2 is SMNVEV (reference sequence). This CDR3 is built from 15 residues. CDR3 nucleotides: TGTGCCAGCAGTTTAGAGGCCGGATTGAACACTGAAGCTTTCTTT. It codes for CASSLEAGLNTEAFF.

This rearrangement joins TRBV7-2 to TRBJ1-2; D not resolved. Germline loops: CDR1 SGHTA, CDR2 FQGNSA. V gave up 0 bases and J gave up 8 bases, with 13 bases separating them. This CDR3 spans 14 amino acids. The CDR3 loop is CASSLAGHSRGYTF. CDR3 nucleotide sequence: TGTGCCAGCAGCTTAGCGGGCCATTCGCGCGGCTACACCTTC.

V gene TRBV9 combines with J gene TRBJ1-1; D not certain. There are 17 residues in the CDR3. The germline CDR1 and CDR2 sequences are SGDLS and YYNGEE. Between the trimmed V and J ends, which lost 3 bases and 1 base, there was a span of 19 bases. The CDR3: CASSEDLPRIGNTEAFF. DNA for the CDR3: TGTGCCAGCAGCGAGGACCTCCCCAGGATAGGGAACACTGAAGCTTTCTTT.

The rearrangement joins TRBV18 to TRBJ2-3; TRBD1 is a possible D gene (5 bases). The CDR3 loop spans 15 amino acids. The V and J ends lost 0 bases and 0 bases respectively, with 7 bases between them. CDR1 and CDR2 from the germline V gene are KGHSH and LQKENI. CDR3 residues: CASSPPRQSTDTQYF. The CDR3 nucleotides read TGTGCCAGCTCACCACCACGACAGAGCACAGATACGCAGTATTTT.

This clone has a single count. The chain employs TRBV19 and TRBJ1-5; D gene ambiguous. The CDR3 totals 15 residues. V was shortened by 2 bases and J by 0 bases, with 8 bases between the two germline ends. CDR1 and CDR2 from the germline V gene are LNHDA and SQIVND (reference sequence). The CDR3 here is CASSIFSDSNQPQHF. The CDR3 DNA reads as TGTGCCAGTAGTATATTTTCAGATAGCAATCAGCCCCAGCATTTT. Drawing the rest from reference TRBV19 and TRBJ1-5, the complete variable domain is DGGITQSPKYLFRKEGQNVTLSCEQNLNHDAMYWYRQDPGQGLRLIYYSQIVNDFQKGDIAEGYSVSREKKESFPLTVTSAQKNPTAFYLCASSIFSDSNQPQHFGDGTRLSIL.

The chain carries TRBV5-1 and TRBJ2-5; D is perhaps TRBD2 (5 bases). CDR3 size: 17 residues. V lost 4 bases, J lost 1 base, and 20 bases lay in between. Germline V lookup: CDR1 SGHRS, CDR2 YFSETQ. In DNA form, the CDR3 reads TGCGCCAGCAGCCCCGGAGGACTCCCAGGAGCCCAAGAGACCCAGTACTTC. Its protein product is CASSPGGLPGAQETQYF. The full variable domain, in which reference TRBV5-1 and TRBJ2-5 provide the parts outside the CDR3, is KAGVTQTPRYLIKTRGQQVTLSCSPISGHRSVSWYQQTPGQGLQFLFEYFSETQRNKGNFPGRFSGRQFSNSRSEMNVSTLELGDSALYLCASSPGGLPGAQETQYFGPGTRLLVL.

The chain carries TRBV29-1 and TRBJ1-2; D uncertain. This CDR3 is 12 amino acids long. Per germline, CDR1 SQVTM and CDR2 ANQGSEA. The ends were cut back, 4 bases at V and 1 base at J, with 7 bases in the middle. The CDR3 reads CSVAAINYGYTF. DNA of the CDR3: TGCAGCGTTGCGGCAATTAACTATGGCTACACCTTC.

The rearrangement uses TRBV5-1 and TRBJ2-2, with TRBD2 matching over 9 bases. The CDR3 is 17 residues long. Germline CDR1 is SGHRS and CDR2 is YFSETQ. Germline trimming cut 0 bases from V and 1 base from J; bases unmatched to any gene: 4. The DNA for the CDR3 is TGCGCCAGCAGCTTGGGACTAGCGGCCTTGAACACCGGGGAGCTGTTTTTT. This sequence encodes CASSLGLAALNTGELFF. Filled out from reference TRBV5-1 and TRBJ2-2, the complete variable domain reads KAGVTQTPRYLIKTRGQQVTLSCSPISGHRSVSWYQQTPGQGLQFLFEYFSETQRNKGNFPGRFSGRQFSNSRSEMNVSTLELGDSALYLCASSLGLAALNTGELFFGEGSRLTVL.

The chain joins TRBV2 to TRBJ1-1; D is ambiguous. V dropped 3 bases and J dropped 7 bases, with 6 bases sitting between them. The V gene's germline CDR1 is SNHLY and CDR2 FYNNEI. The CDR3 consists of 11 residues. In nucleotides, the CDR3 is TGTGCCAGCAGTGAGGGGTTTGAAGCTTTCTTT. Encoded protein: CASSEGFEAFF.

The CDR3 sequence is CSVEAGNGELFF. DNA of the CDR3: TGCAGCGTTGAAGCAGGGAACGGGGAGCTGTTTTTT. This rearrangement joins TRBV29-1 to TRBJ2-2, with a weak D call TRBD1 (5 bases). Between the trimmed V and J ends, which lost 1 base and 7 bases, there was a span of 7 bases. Germline values: CDR1 SQVTM, CDR2 ANQGSEA. This CDR3 spans 12 amino acids.

In its sample, this clone was seen a few times. The rearrangement links TRBV4-2 to TRBJ2-3; 10 bases match TRBD2. The CDR3 sequence is 16 residues long. The junction had 5 bases not matched to a gene; V was cut back by 0 bases and J by 5 bases. The germline V gene encodes CDR1 LGHNA and CDR2 YNFKEQ. Here the CDR3 reads CASSQDGAGGGDTQYF. CDR3 DNA sequence: TGTGCCAGCAGCCAAGACGGAGCGGGAGGGGGAGATACGCAGTATTTT.

The V and J genes are TRBV7-2 and TRBJ2-1; 7 bases match TRBD2. This CDR3 spans 15 amino acids. After removal of 3 bases from V and 0 bases from J, the junction contained 2 bases not matched to a gene. Germline loops: CDR1 SGHTA, CDR2 FQGNSA. CDR3 amino acids: CASSLGLNSYNEQFF. The CDR3 bases are TGTGCCAGCAGCTTGGGACTAAACTCCTACAATGAGCAGTTCTTC.